Shown below are 14 T cell receptor beta chains from a single sample sequenced in a study of shared clonotypes between healthy human individuals. Terminally differentiated effector memory CD45RA+ cells were excluded from the naive CD8 cells, which were CD45RO-negative and positively selected for CCR7. The protocol was immunoSEQ multiplex PCR, while the TCRdb copy is restricted to in-frame clones and leaves out a portion. In the table there are roughly 850,000 clones, about 96% of which are singletons. Material: naive CD8+ T cells sorted from blood. Receptor source: a man aged 30 to 45 in good health.

V is TRBV7-9 and J is TRBJ2-1; weak D call: TRBD2 (6 bases). Germline assignment: CDR1 SEHNR and CDR2 FQNEAQ (reference sequence). V lost 2 bases and J lost 7, with 15 bases in between. The CDR3 runs 15 residues. The CDR3, as DNA: TGTGCCAGCAGCTTACCCCCCGGAGGGTGGAATGAGCAGTTCTTC. It translates to CASSLPPGGWNEQFF.

The V call is TRBV7-2, the J call TRBJ2-1; the match to TRBD2 covers 10 bases. Germline CDR1 is SGHTA and CDR2 is FQGNSA. V lost 6 bases and J lost 0; bases outside the gene matches: 14. The CDR3 runs to 19 residues. Here the CDR3 DNA reads TGTGCCAGCAGTAAGCGACTAGCGGGTCCTAGGAGCTCCTACAATGAGCAGTTCTTC. Its protein is CASSKRLAGPRSSYNEQFF.

The V and J genes are TRBV27 and TRBJ2-2, with 13 positions matching TRBD2. This CDR3 region has 16 residues. J lost 3 bases, V lost 6 bases, and 4 bases had no gene match. Germline V gives CDR1 MNHEY, CDR2 SMNVEV (reference sequence). CDR3 bases: TGTGCCAGCAGGGATGGACTAGCGGGAGACACCGGGGAGCTGTTTTTT. As protein: CASRDGLAGDTGELFF.

CDR3 protein: CASSLMNTEAFF. The CDR3 nucleotides read TGTGCCAGCAGTCTTATGAACACTGAAGCTTTCTTT. This chain connects TRBV6-1 to TRBJ1-1; no definite D call. Germline V gene data show CDR1 as MNHNS and CDR2 as SASEGT. This CDR3 has 12 amino acids. V lost 5 bases and J 0 bases, leaving 4 bases between the germline ends.

This clone was seen a single time. CDR3 nucleotide sequence: TGCAGCGTTGAAGGGCAGACATCCAATTACGAGCAGTACTTC. The encoded protein is CSVEGQTSNYEQYF. The chain couples TRBV29-1 to TRBJ2-7, with D unresolved. In germline, CDR1 is SQVTM, CDR2 ANQGSEA. The V end was cut by 1 base, the J end by 4 bases, with 14 bases between. The length of the CDR3 is 14 residues.

This chain connects TRBV4-1 to TRBJ1-1; no firm D call. V shed 0 bases and J shed 1 base, with 6 bases lying between them. The CDR3 is 14 residues long. Germline CDR1 MGHRA, CDR2 YSYEKL. CDR3 loop: CASSQDRRNTEAFF. The CDR3 bases are TGCGCCAGCAGCCAAGATAGAAGGAACACTGAAGCTTTCTTT.

This chain links TRBV10-1 with TRBJ2-7; the match to TRBD2 covers 8 bases. There are 17 residues in the CDR3. V lost 9 bases to trimming and J lost 2 bases; unmatched junction nucleotides: 18. Germline V gene data show CDR1 as WNHNN and CDR2 as SYGVQD (reference sequence). The CDR3 DNA follows: TGCGCCAGGACAGGTAACCCGGGACTAGATTTAACCTACGAGCAGTACTTC. Protein sequence: CARTGNPGLDLTYEQYF.

The CDR3 DNA sequence: TGCAGCGTTGAAGACACTAGCGGGAGAGCAGTAACCTACAATGAGCAGTTCTTC. This gives the protein CSVEDTSGRAVTYNEQFF. The genes are TRBV29-1 and TRBJ2-1, with 11 bases matching TRBD2. V was pared by 0 bases and J by 2 bases, with 9 bases of the junction left unmatched. This CDR3 has 18 residues. CDR1 is SQVTM and CDR2 is ANQGSEA in the germline V gene.

V gene TRBV29-1 combines with J gene TRBJ2-5, with 9 positions matching TRBD1. Germline CDR1 reads SQVTM; CDR2 reads ANQGSEA. The CDR3 is made up of 14 amino acids. V shed 7 bases, J shed 5 bases, and the junction held 11 bases outside the gene matches. As DNA, the CDR3 is TGCAGCGCCAGGGAAGGGACAGGGTACGAGACCCAGTACTTC. Translation gives CSAREGTGYETQYF.

The rearrangement uses TRBV7-9 and TRBJ1-2; 9 bases map to TRBD1. The germline V gene encodes CDR1 SEHNR and CDR2 FQNEAQ (reference sequence). V gave up 5 bases and J gave up 4 bases; unmatched junction bases: 5. This CDR3 has 14 amino acids. The CDR3 bases are TGTGCCAGCAGCATGGGACAGGGAGTCTATGGCTACACCTTC. This sequence encodes CASSMGQGVYGYTF.

This chain uses TRBV6-1 with TRBJ2-7, with 9 bases identical to TRBD2. The CDR3 extends over 15 amino acids. Looked up from germline, CDR1 is MNHNS and CDR2 is SASEGT. V trimming: 3 bases; J trimming: 0 bases; junction bases outside the gene matches: 3. CDR3 DNA sequence: TGTGCCAGCAGTGACCTTAGCGGGAGCTCCTACGAGCAGTACTTC. Translated: CASSDLSGSSYEQYF.

The chain has TRBV28 and TRBJ1-5, with D maybe TRBD1 (6 bases). Germline V gene sequence: CDR1 MDHEN, CDR2 SYDVKM. The CDR3 is made up of 16 amino acids. The V end was cut by 7 bases, the J end by 3 bases, with 19 bases between. The CDR3 bases are TGTGCCAGCATCGGGGAGGGGGGGATGGACAATCAGCCCCAGCATTTT. Its protein product is CASIGEGGMDNQPQHF.

J is TRBJ2-1 and V is TRBV9; D might be TRBD2 (5 bases). The germline gives CDR1 SGDLS, CDR2 YYNGEE. V lost 4 bases and J lost 0, with 17 bases in between. The CDR3 sequence is 17 residues long. CDR3 coding DNA: TGTGCCAGCAGCACATCTCAGCGGACCAGCTCCTACAATGAGCAGTTCTTC. Its translation is CASSTSQRTSSYNEQFF.

This clone was seen a single time. The CDR3 nucleotides are TGTGCAGTAGTATTTACTGGATTACACTCTGGAAACACCATATATTTT. Its protein product is CAVVFTGLHSGNTIYF. V is TRBV19 and J is TRBJ1-3; D unclear. Per germline, CDR1 LNHDA and CDR2 SQIVND (reference sequence). This CDR3 region has 16 residues.